This T cell receptor (beta chain) was documented in a study of blood T cells in healthy people across ages. Together with a sample-barcoded 5' primer, a J-beta primer mix was included in a second PCR lasting about 6 to 12 cycles. TCRdb called the 5' RACE reads again in MiXCR, with one record for every CDR3 protein. The table includes over 1,200,000 distinct CDR3 sequences, roughly 64% detected once. In the case of this clonotype: Its target is unknown.

The sample providers were healthy Caucasian people from Russia, aged about 6 to 90. Approximately 9.1 milliliters was the volume of peripheral blood drawn from each donor. The authors isolated at least 6 million PBMCs per sample. Findings and caveats of the study: Comparison with aged donors showed that long-lived donors had more naive CD4+ cells and higher diversity.

This CDR3 spans 14 amino acids. J gave up 10 bases and V 4 bases, and 10 bases lay outside the gene matches. In germline, CDR1 is MNHEY, CDR2 SMNVEV (reference sequence). The chain recombines TRBV27 with TRBJ1-2, with 9 bases lining up with TRBD1. The sequenced sample was blood. This receptor was taken from a man aged 18 to 29 in good health. The CDR3, as DNA: TGTGCCAGCAGTTCCCAGGGACAGGGCGCCGACTACACCTTC. It translates to CASSSQGQGADYTF.